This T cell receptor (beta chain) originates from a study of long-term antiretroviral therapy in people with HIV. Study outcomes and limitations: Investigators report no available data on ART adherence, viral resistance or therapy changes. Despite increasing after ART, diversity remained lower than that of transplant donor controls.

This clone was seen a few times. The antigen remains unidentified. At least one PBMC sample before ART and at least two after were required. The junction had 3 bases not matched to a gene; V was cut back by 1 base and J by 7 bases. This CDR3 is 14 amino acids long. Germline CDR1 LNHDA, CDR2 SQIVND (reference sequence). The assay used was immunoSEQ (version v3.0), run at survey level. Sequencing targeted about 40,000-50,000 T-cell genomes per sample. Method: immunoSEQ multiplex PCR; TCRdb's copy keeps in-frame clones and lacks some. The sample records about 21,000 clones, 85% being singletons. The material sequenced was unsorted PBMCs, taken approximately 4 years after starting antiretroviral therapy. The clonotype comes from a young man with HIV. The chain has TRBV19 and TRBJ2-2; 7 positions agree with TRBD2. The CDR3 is CASSIAGGDGELFF. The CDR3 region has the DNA TGTGCCAGTAGTATAGCTGGGGGGGACGGGGAGCTGTTTTTT.